The T cell receptor (beta chain) under discussion was sequenced for a study of blood T cell repertoires in COVID-19. Study-wide background: Spain, Italy and the United States supplied samples that represented acute and convalescent COVID-19. Sources were T cells, B-cell-depleted T cells, or PBMCs; the material itself was cDNA or gDNA.

The CDR3 runs 14 residues. The trim removed 3 bases at V and 7 bases at J, leaving 5 bases unmatched. Germline CDR1 MRHNA, CDR2 SNTAGT. In the authors' methods: Amplification with reference gene primers provided the estimates of nucleated cell counts. Some clones are missing from TCRdb's copy, which holds only in-frame ones; the method was immunoSEQ multiplex PCR. V and J calls and clone size are copied from that table; D and trimming were computed from the DNA. Of over 350,000 clones listed, around 89% are singletons. Sequencing used peripheral blood. The clonotype was recovered from a woman aged 25 to 39 with acute or convalescent COVID-19. The chain recombines TRBV6-4 with TRBJ2-1; 8 bases fit TRBD1. The CDR3 DNA is TGTGCCAGCAGTGAAGGACAGGGAAGAAATGAGCAGTTCTTC. Its translation is CASSEGQGRNEQFF.